The 9 T cell receptor beta chains presented below share a single source sample, sequenced in a study of blood T cell repertoires in COVID-19. Assay used: immunoSEQ multiplex PCR; TCRdb lists only in-frame clones, some missing. The data show under 170,000 clones, around 90% seen once. The sample taken for sequencing was peripheral blood. These receptors were collected from a woman aged 55-70 years with active or convalescent COVID-19.

The rearrangement uses TRBV5-4 and TRBJ2-7, with D hard to call. The CDR3 consists of 14 residues. Germline V lookup: CDR1 SGHNT, CDR2 YYREEE (reference sequence). Trimming took 0 bases from V and 1 from J, leaving 8 bases between them. For the CDR3, the DNA is TGTGCCAGCAGCTTGGGGGCCCATTCCTACGAGCAGTACTTC. Protein sequence: CASSLGAHSYEQYF.

The chain has TRBV18 and TRBJ2-1; 8 nucleotides align to TRBD1. This CDR3 spans 15 amino acids. Germline lookup yields CDR1 KGHSH and CDR2 LQKENI. The ends lost 4 bases at V and 2 bases at J; junction bases unmatched: 4. The CDR3 DNA reads TGTGCCAGCTCACTAGGACAGGGCCCCTACAATGAGCAGTTCTTC. It specifies CASSLGQGPYNEQFF.

The J gene is TRBJ2-5, the V gene TRBV6-5; 8 bases line up with TRBD2. Germline trimming cut 0 bases from V and 3 bases from J; bases unmatched to any gene: 0. Per the germline V gene, CDR1 is MNHEY and CDR2 is SVGAGI. The CDR3 extends over 14 amino acids. In DNA, the CDR3 is TGTGCCAGCAGTTACTCGACTAGCGAAGAGACCCAGTACTTC. Residues: CASSYSTSEETQYF.

The chain couples TRBV6-2 or TRBV6-3 to TRBJ1-2; TRBD1 agrees at 8 bases. This CDR3 region has 14 residues. Germline values: CDR1 MNHEY, CDR2 SVGEGT. V dropped 5 bases and J dropped 5; count of bases not matched to a gene: 7. The CDR3, as DNA: TGTGCCAGCAGTCACCCCAGGGGGCATTATGGCTACACCTTC. It translates to CASSHPRGHYGYTF.

CDR3 in DNA: TGTGCCAGCAGTGAAGGGCCGCCCGGGACAGGGGGTTTCGGGACCCAGCATTTT. Residues: CASSEGPPGTGGFGTQHF. This chain uses TRBV2 with TRBJ1-5; 11 bases align to TRBD1. V shed 1 base, J shed 11 bases, and the junction held 16 bases outside the gene matches. The V gene's germline CDR1 is SNHLY and CDR2 FYNNEI. There are 18 residues in the CDR3. Full variable domain (outside the CDR3, taken from reference TRBV2 and TRBJ1-5): EPEVTQTPSHQVTQMGQEVILRCVPISNHLYFYWYRQILGQKVEFLVSFYNNEISEKSEIFDDQFSVERPDGSNFTLKIRSTKLEDSAMYFCASSEGPPGTGGFGTQHFGDGTRLSIL.

The gene calls are TRBV19 and TRBJ1-5; no firm D call. Trimming cost V 5 bases and J 13 bases, with 12 bases left between them. Germline V gene data show CDR1 as LNHDA and CDR2 as SQIVND (reference sequence). The CDR3 runs to 11 residues. This CDR3 is CASSEGGEQHF. CDR3 nucleotides: TGTGCCAGTAGTGAAGGCGGCGAGCAGCATTTT.

This clone was seen more than once but under ten times. This chain links TRBV9 with TRBJ1-5; the match to TRBD1 covers 7 bases. Germline CDR1 is SGDLS and CDR2 is YYNGEE. The trim removed 3 bases at V and 4 bases at J, leaving 10 bases unmatched. CDR3 length: 16 residues. The CDR3 DNA reads as TGTGCCAGCAGCGAGGATGGGACAGTCACTAATCAGCCCCAGCATTTT. It codes for CASSEDGTVTNQPQHF.

The chain uses TRBV5-5 and TRBJ1-2; TRBD1 might be the D (5 bases). CDR3 size: 16 residues. CDR1 SGHKS and CDR2 YYEKEE come from the germline V gene (reference sequence). Between the trimmed V and J ends, which lost 4 bases and 1 base, there was a span of 17 bases. The CDR3 protein is CASSPRGGDHNYGYTF. The CDR3 DNA follows: TGTGCCAGCAGCCCTAGAGGAGGGGACCATAACTATGGCTACACCTTC.

The J gene is TRBJ1-5, the V gene TRBV5-5; D unresolved. Trimming cost V 4 bases and J 4 bases, with 12 bases left between them. The germline V gene encodes CDR1 SGHKS and CDR2 YYEKEE (reference sequence). The length of the CDR3 is 14 residues. This CDR3 reads CASSPLAPNQPQHF. For the CDR3, the DNA is TGTGCCAGCAGCCCGTTAGCCCCGAATCAGCCCCAGCATTTT.